Below are 22 T cell receptor beta chains sequenced from a single sample in a study of siplizumab effects on memory and regulatory T cells. Libraries were prepared by immunoSEQ multiplex PCR; TCRdb keeps only in-frame clonotypes and omits some of them. The sample has approximately 100,000 clones; 80% to 95% are singletons. Sequenced input: CD4+ T cells sorted from blood. Receptors were obtained from a human donor in good health. Some clones in this sample may be carry-over from other donors' samples.

The V gene is TRBV7-8, the J gene TRBJ2-7, with a possible D match to TRBD2 (5 bases). CDR1 is SGHVS and CDR2 is FQNEAQ in the germline V gene. Trimming removed 3 bases at V and 0 bases at J, with 18 bases between. The CDR3 is made up of 17 amino acids. CDR3 residues: CASSFRTWRQSSYEQYF. The CDR3, as DNA: TGTGCCAGCAGCTTTAGAACTTGGAGGCAGAGCTCCTACGAGCAGTACTTC.

This chain joins TRBV7-9 and TRBJ2-7; D may be TRBD1 (6 bases). The V gene lost 5 bases and the J gene lost 6 bases, with 26 bases spanning the gap. The CDR3 is made up of 17 amino acids. Germline values: CDR1 SEHNR, CDR2 FQNEAQ (reference sequence). CDR3: CASSPKPLPMDSIEQYF. The CDR3 DNA sequence: TGTGCCAGCAGCCCAAAACCATTGCCAATGGACAGCATCGAGCAGTACTTC.

V and J are TRBV13 and TRBJ2-7; possible D gene TRBD2, 5 bases. With 3 bases removed from V and 5 bases from J, the gap between germline ends came to 14 bases. CDR1 PRHDT and CDR2 FYEKMQ come from the germline V gene (reference sequence). This CDR3 has 14 amino acids. The CDR3 sequence is CASSLRTGFNEQYF. As DNA, the CDR3 is TGTGCCAGCAGCTTGAGGACGGGGTTCAACGAGCAGTACTTC.

This chain links TRBV6-6 with TRBJ2-5; 7 nucleotides line up with TRBD2. After removal of 5 bases from V and 5 bases from J, the junction contained 14 bases not matched to a gene. The germline gives CDR1 MNHNY, CDR2 SVGAGI (reference sequence). The CDR3 sequence is 16 residues long. The CDR3 region is CASSTGVGRTQETQYF. The DNA of the CDR3 is TGTGCCAGCAGTACGGGAGTCGGGAGGACTCAGGAGACCCAGTACTTC.

This chain uses TRBV28 with TRBJ1-3; possible D gene TRBD1, 6 bases. This CDR3 region has 15 residues. Trimming pared 6 bases from V and 2 bases from J, leaving 14 bases between. The germline V gene encodes CDR1 MDHEN and CDR2 SYDVKM. CDR3 sequence reads: CASRAHGGTGNTIYF. The DNA of the CDR3 is TGTGCCAGCAGAGCCCACGGGGGCACTGGAAACACCATATATTTT.

This chain joins TRBV7-2 and TRBJ1-2; D gene ambiguous. V was trimmed by 5 bases and J by 5 bases, leaving 12 bases between them. Per the germline V gene, CDR1 is SGHTA and CDR2 is FQGNSA. The CDR3 is 13 residues long. The CDR3 sequence is CASSPTVSYGYTF. The CDR3 coding sequence is TGTGCCAGCAGCCCTACAGTTTCATATGGCTACACCTTC.

This clone has just one count. The rearrangement uses TRBV19 and TRBJ1-4; maybe TRBD1 (5 bases). Germline V lookup: CDR1 LNHDA, CDR2 SQIVND (reference sequence). This CDR3 contains 16 residues. The germline V and J ends were trimmed by 4 bases and 6 bases, with 18 bases remaining between them. CDR3 region: CASSRNQASGDEKLFF. The CDR3 nucleotides are TGTGCCAGTAGTAGAAACCAGGCTTCGGGGGATGAAAAACTGTTTTTT.

For the CDR3, the DNA is TGTGCCAGCAGCCGGACTAGCGGTATGGAGACCCAGTACTTC. Protein product: CASSRTSGMETQYF. The chain recombines TRBV5-6 with TRBJ2-5; TRBD2 matches at 10 bases. The germline V gene encodes CDR1 SGHDT and CDR2 YYEEEE. This CDR3 contains 14 residues. V lost 4 bases to trimming and J lost 5 bases; unmatched junction nucleotides: 5.

The chain recombines TRBV25-1 with TRBJ1-2, with a tentative D call TRBD1 (6 bases). The CDR3 has 18 residues. Deletions cut 8 bases from V and 0 bases from J, with 25 bases between. Germline V CDR1 and CDR2: MGHDK, SYGVNS. This CDR3 reads CASSGTPFLKEANYGYTF. For the CDR3, the DNA is TGTGCCAGCTCCGGGACACCTTTCTTAAAGGAAGCTAACTATGGCTACACCTTC.

The V call is TRBV19, the J call TRBJ2-1, with 7 bases that match TRBD2. The CDR3 is 18 amino acids. Germline V CDR1 and CDR2: LNHDA, SQIVND (reference sequence). V shed 4 bases, J shed 7 bases, and the junction held 19 bases outside the gene matches. The CDR3 spells CASSSRAQVGRERNEQFF. DNA of the CDR3: TGTGCCAGTAGTAGCAGGGCGCAAGTGGGGCGGGAGCGTAATGAGCAGTTCTTC.

V is TRBV5-4 and J is TRBJ1-1; 8 bases line up with TRBD1. CDR1 and CDR2 from the germline V gene are SGHNT and YYREEE (reference sequence). The CDR3 length is 16 residues. Trimming took 4 bases from V and 1 from J; bases not matched to a gene: 9. The DNA of the CDR3 is TGTGCCAGCAGCCTAGGGACAGGAGGGGGGAACACTGAAGCTTTCTTT. This gives the protein CASSLGTGGGNTEAFF. The full variable domain, completed using reference TRBV5-4 and TRBJ1-1, is ETGVTQSPTHLIKTRGQQVTLRCSSQSGHNTVSWYQQALGQGPQFIFQYYREEENGRGNFPPRFSGLQFPNYSSELNVNALELDDSALYLCASSLGTGGGNTEAFFGQGTRLTVV.

The CDR3 protein is CASSMSSGVYNEQFF. CDR3 nucleotides: TGTGCCAGTAGTATGTCTAGCGGGGTTTACAATGAGCAGTTCTTC. V is TRBV19 and J is TRBJ2-1; 9 bases line up with TRBD2. Trimming at V came to 3 bases and at J to 4 bases, leaving 4 bases not matched to a gene. CDR3 length: 15 residues. CDR1 and CDR2 (germline): LNHDA, SQIVND (reference sequence).

J is TRBJ2-7 and V is TRBV6-1; TRBD1 aligns across 9 bases. Looked up from germline, CDR1 is MNHNS and CDR2 is SASEGT. The length of the CDR3 is 17 residues. The V and J ends lost 4 bases and 2 bases, in that order; junction bases with no gene match: 12. In DNA form, the CDR3 reads TGTGCCAGCAGTGGACCCGGACAGGGGAGGACCCCCTACGAGCAGTACTTC. The encoded protein is CASSGPGQGRTPYEQYF.

V and J are TRBV27 and TRBJ1-2; no firm D call. V lost 6 bases, J lost 8 bases, and 13 bases lay in between. There are 12 residues in the CDR3. Germline V gene data show CDR1 as MNHEY and CDR2 as SMNVEV (reference sequence). In DNA, the CDR3 is TGTGCCAGCAGACCCTCGGGCGGCGGCTACACCTTC. The encoded protein is CASRPSGGGYTF.

This chain uses TRBV10-1 with TRBJ1-1; D possibly corresponds to TRBD1 (5 bases). The germline gives CDR1 WNHNN, CDR2 SYGVQD (reference sequence). CDR3 length equals 13 residues. V was cut by 9 bases and J by 4 bases, with 15 bases left in between. CDR3 DNA sequence: TGCGCCAGTGCGACAGACCCGGGCACTGAAGCTTTCTTT. Translating gives CASATDPGTEAFF.

The V gene is TRBV5-5, the J gene TRBJ2-7; no reliable D call. The V end was cut by 6 bases, the J end by 2 bases, with 15 bases between. This CDR3 is built from 14 residues. Germline lookup yields CDR1 SGHKS and CDR2 YYEKEE (reference sequence). The CDR3 loop reads CASTPRPGTYEQYF. CDR3 in DNA: TGTGCCAGCACCCCGAGGCCTGGGACCTACGAGCAGTACTTC.

The chain uses TRBV9 and TRBJ2-7; 7 bases align to TRBD1. The germline gives CDR1 SGDLS, CDR2 YYNGEE. The CDR3 has 15 amino acids. V was pared by 0 bases and J by 7 bases, with 10 bases of the junction left unmatched. The CDR3 DNA is TGTGCCAGCAGCGTAGGACAGGGCAAAGGTGGGGAGCAGTACTTC. Residues: CASSVGQGKGGEQYF.

The chain recombines TRBV10-2 with TRBJ2-5; 8 bases are a match to TRBD2. V trimming: 7 bases; J trimming: 6 bases; junction bases outside the gene matches: 10. The CDR3 is made up of 14 amino acids. CDR1 and CDR2 (germline): WSHSY, SAAADI. CDR3 nucleotides: TGCGCCAGCACCAACCAAGCGGGAGATAAGACCCAGTACTTC. Protein product: CASTNQAGDKTQYF.

V and J are TRBV5-6 and TRBJ2-1; D is undetermined. Germline CDR1 SGHDT, CDR2 YYEEEE. The V end lost 5 bases, the J end lost 7 bases, and 16 bases lay between the germline ends. This CDR3 is 14 amino acids long. CDR3 protein: CASSFGRFRNEQFF. The CDR3 DNA follows: TGTGCCAGCAGTTTTGGTAGGTTCAGGAATGAGCAGTTCTTC.

This sequence joins TRBV19 and TRBJ2-5; weak D call: TRBD1 (6 bases). V was trimmed by 4 bases and J by 5 bases, leaving 14 bases between them. Germline V gene data show CDR1 as LNHDA and CDR2 as SQIVND (reference sequence). The CDR3 has 14 amino acids. CDR3 loop: CASSRMGQKETQYF. The CDR3, as DNA: TGTGCCAGTAGTAGAATGGGACAAAAGGAGACCCAGTACTTC.

The chain recombines TRBV15 with TRBJ2-6, with 8 positions matching TRBD1. Germline V gene data show CDR1 as LNHNV and CDR2 as YYDKDF (reference sequence). This CDR3 comprises 15 residues. V lost 5 bases and J lost 2; bases outside the gene matches: 2. Here the CDR3 DNA reads TGTGCCACCAGCGGCAGGGGGCCTGGGGCCAACGTCCTGACTTTC. This encodes CATSGRGPGANVLTF.

V is TRBV30 and J is TRBJ2-1; TRBD2 agrees at 14 bases. The CDR3 is 15 amino acids. From germline, CDR1 is GTSNPN and CDR2 SVGIG (reference sequence). V shed 2 bases and J 9 bases; nucleotides not matched to a gene: 6. The CDR3 region has the DNA TGTGCCTGGAGTCCGGGACTAGCGGGAGTAGGTGAGCAGTTCTTC. It is translated as CAWSPGLAGVGEQFF.